Each of the 11 T cell receptor beta chains below was sequenced from the same sample in a study of shared clonotypes between healthy human individuals. Profiling relied on immunoSEQ multiplex PCR, and the TCRdb table lists in-frame clones only, not all of them. The repertoire includes hundreds of thousands of clones, around 74% of them detected once, and about 1.8% sits in the top ten. What was sequenced was memory CD4+ T cells sorted from blood. As for subset: CD45RA-negative fraction. Receptors originate from a woman in her twenties or thirties in good health.

As to this clone: A read error may account for a junction end that differs from germline. This chain links TRBV19 with TRBJ1-5; 7 bases align to TRBD1. The CDR3 is 15 amino acids. Germline lookup yields CDR1 LNHDA and CDR2 SQIVND (reference sequence). The CDR3 DNA reads TGTGCCAGTAGTATCGGGACAGCGACCAGTCAGTCCCAGCATTTT. Translation: CASSIGTATSQSQHF. The complete variable domain, with remaining parts taken from reference TRBV19 and TRBJ1-5, reads DGGITQSPKYLFRKEGQNVTLSCEQNLNHDAMYWYRQDPGQGLRLIYYSQIVNDFQKGDIAEGYSVSREKKESFPLTVTSAQKNPTAFYLCASSIGTATSQSQHFGDGTRLSIL.

A remark on this clone: The same CDR3 arises from other DNA sequences in this sample as well. The chain employs TRBV5-1 and TRBJ2-2; D gene unclear. V was trimmed by 2 bases and J by 5 bases, leaving 7 bases between them. Germline assignment: CDR1 SGHRS and CDR2 YFSETQ. The CDR3 totals 13 residues. In nucleotides, the CDR3 is TGCGCCAGCAGCTTAGGTTTTACCGGGGAGCTGTTTTTT. Translated, it gives CASSLGFTGELFF.

This clone was counted a few times. The chain links TRBV5-1 to TRBJ2-7; D remains unclear. Germline V gives CDR1 SGHRS, CDR2 YFSETQ. The length of the CDR3 is 13 residues. Trimming stripped 5 bases from V and 5 bases from J, with 14 bases between. In DNA form, the CDR3 reads TGCGCCAGCAGTCTTTCCCTACGGCACGAGCAGTACTTC. Translated: CASSLSLRHEQYF.

The chain couples TRBV7-2 to TRBJ1-1; tentatively, D is TRBD1 (6 bases). There are 15 residues in the CDR3. Germline assignment: CDR1 SGHTA and CDR2 FQGNSA. V shed 6 bases and J shed 3 bases, with 17 bases lying between them. In nucleotides, the CDR3 is TGTGCCAGCAGGATCGGGGGGCCAGCCTACACTGAAGCTTTCTTT. Residues: CASRIGGPAYTEAFF.

The chain joins TRBV27 to TRBJ1-1, with 7 bases identical to TRBD1. Trimming cost V 5 bases and J 10 bases; bases outside gene matches: 10. Germline CDR1 and CDR2: MNHEY and SMNVEV (reference sequence). This CDR3 contains 13 residues. The CDR3 region is CASSPMTGWRAFF. For the CDR3, the DNA is TGTGCCAGCAGTCCTATGACAGGGTGGCGAGCTTTCTTT.

On this clone: Other DNA sequences in the sample encode the same CDR3. This chain joins TRBV28 and TRBJ2-2; D is ambiguous. Per the germline V gene, CDR1 is MDHEN and CDR2 is SYDVKM. There are 12 residues in the CDR3. Trimming removed 2 bases from V and 4 bases from J, with 2 bases in between. The CDR3 spells CASSLRTGELFF. Here the CDR3 DNA reads TGTGCCAGCAGTTTACGCACCGGGGAGCTGTTTTTT.

This clone has only one observation. The V and J genes are TRBV10-2 and TRBJ1-2; D not certain. The V gene lost 2 bases and the J gene lost 7 bases, with 11 bases spanning the gap. CDR1 and CDR2 from the germline V gene are WSHSY and SAAADI. The CDR3 loop spans 13 amino acids. The DNA for the CDR3 is TGCGCCAGCAGTGAGGGGGTCGGGAGTGGCTACACCTTC. Protein product: CASSEGVGSGYTF.

The chain uses TRBV7-9 and TRBJ1-2, with D unclear. Germline CDR1 SEHNR, CDR2 FQNEAQ (reference sequence). Trimming pared 6 bases from V and 0 bases from J, leaving 11 bases between. The length of the CDR3 is 14 residues. CDR3 amino acids: CASSPPQANYGYTF. CDR3 in DNA: TGTGCCAGCAGTCCTCCTCAGGCTAACTATGGCTACACCTTC.

This clone was counted a few times. The same CDR3 can be traced to other DNA sequences in this sample. J is TRBJ2-2 and V is TRBV2; no clear D gene. Germline values: CDR1 SNHLY, CDR2 FYNNEI. This CDR3 spans 13 amino acids. V dropped 4 bases and J dropped 2 bases, with 5 bases sitting between them. The CDR3 here is CASSVGNTGELFF. CDR3 bases: TGTGCCAGCAGTGTGGGAAACACCGGGGAGCTGTTTTTT.

This clone was recorded a few times. J is TRBJ1-1 and V is TRBV7-9; D ambiguous. The germline V gene has CDR1 SEHNR and CDR2 FQNEAQ (reference sequence). The CDR3 has 16 amino acids. V lost 2 bases, J lost 0 bases, and 13 bases lay in between. In nucleotides, the CDR3 is TGTGCCAGCAGCTTAACGGCCAGATACATGAACACTGAAGCTTTCTTT. Protein: CASSLTARYMNTEAFF.

About this clone itself: Other DNA sequences within the sample encode an identical CDR3. The rearrangement uses TRBV19 and TRBJ1-2, with a tentative D call TRBD1 (5 bases). The CDR3 is 14 amino acids. The germline gives CDR1 LNHDA, CDR2 SQIVND (reference sequence). Trimming took off 3 bases at V and 2 bases at J, with 10 bases between the two ends. CDR3 DNA: TGTGCCAGTAGTATTGGGACGGAGAACTATGGCTACACCTTC. Translation: CASSIGTENYGYTF.